What follows are 27 T cell receptor beta chains derived from one specimen sequenced in a study of blood T cell repertoires in COVID-19. Assay used: immunoSEQ multiplex PCR; TCRdb lists only in-frame clones, some missing. The repertoire holds 150,000 to 200,000 clones, with about three quarters as singletons. The sequenced material came from peripheral blood. The receptors come from a man between 60 and 70 years old with acute or convalescent COVID-19.

This rearrangement joins TRBV27 to TRBJ2-1; D may be TRBD2 (5 bases). V lost 4 bases to trimming and J lost 6 bases, with 10 bases between them. The germline gives CDR1 MNHEY, CDR2 SMNVEV (reference sequence). The CDR3 extends over 13 amino acids. The CDR3 coding sequence is TGTGCCAGCAGTTCCGGACTCAGCAATGAGCAGTTCTTC. It encodes CASSSGLSNEQFF.

In its sample, this clone was seen a few times. The J gene is TRBJ1-4, the V gene TRBV27; D may be TRBD1 (6 bases). CDR3 length equals 15 residues. Germline assignment: CDR1 MNHEY and CDR2 SMNVEV (reference sequence). V was shortened by 2 bases and J by 8 bases, with 15 bases between the two germline ends. CDR3 in amino acids: CASSLSGGAGEKLFF. The DNA for the CDR3 is TGTGCCAGCAGTTTAAGTGGGGGGGCGGGAGAAAAACTGTTTTTT.

This sequence joins TRBV6-5 and TRBJ1-2, with a tentative D call TRBD1 (5 bases). Germline CDR1 and CDR2: MNHEY and SVGAGI. CDR3 length equals 16 residues. V was trimmed by 0 bases and J by 6 bases, leaving 17 bases between them. CDR3 region: CASSYSRRDPNNGYTF. The CDR3 nucleotides read TGTGCCAGCAGTTACTCAAGGAGGGACCCCAATAATGGCTACACCTTC.

The rearrangement links TRBV2 to TRBJ2-2; 10 nucleotides match TRBD2. After removal of 1 base from V and 4 bases from J, the junction contained 6 bases not matched to a gene. The CDR3 is made up of 17 amino acids. Germline CDR1 and CDR2: SNHLY and FYNNEI. CDR3 protein: CASSEGLAGAFTGELFF. The CDR3 nucleotides read TGTGCCAGCAGTGAAGGGCTAGCGGGGGCCTTCACCGGGGAGCTGTTTTTT.

The V and J genes are TRBV6-6 and TRBJ2-1; 10 bases match TRBD1. The V gene's germline CDR1 is MNHNY and CDR2 SVGAGI (reference sequence). With V trimmed by 7 bases and J by 6 bases, 12 bases remained unmatched. The CDR3 spans 16 residues. CDR3 loop: CASTDKGQGNSNEQFF. CDR3 in DNA: TGTGCCAGCACCGACAAGGGACAGGGGAACTCCAATGAGCAGTTCTTC.

The chain uses TRBV9 and TRBJ1-3, with 9 bases aligning to TRBD1. With V trimmed by 3 bases and J by 7 bases, 8 bases remained unmatched. The CDR3 spans 15 residues. Germline V lookup: CDR1 SGDLS, CDR2 YYNGEE. The CDR3 region is CASSGPGQGTNTIYF. In DNA, the CDR3 is TGTGCCAGCAGCGGACCGGGACAGGGTACCAACACCATATATTTT.

The CDR3 sequence is CASSSGLAGEQYF. The CDR3 nucleotides read TGTGCCAGCAGCTCCGGACTAGCGGGGGAGCAGTACTTC. The gene calls are TRBV7-3 and TRBJ2-7; TRBD2 matches 12 bases. Germline assignment: CDR1 SGHTA and CDR2 FQGTGA. J lost 7 bases, V lost 4 bases, and 2 bases had no gene match. This CDR3 region has 13 residues.

The chain recombines TRBV9 with TRBJ2-3, with TRBD2 matching 8 bases. V dropped 3 bases and J dropped 6; count of bases not matched to a gene: 9. The germline V gene has CDR1 SGDLS and CDR2 YYNGEE. The CDR3 runs 15 residues. The CDR3 DNA sequence: TGTGCCAGCAGCGCCTTTAGCGGGGCGGGGGATACGCAGTATTTT. It specifies CASSAFSGAGDTQYF.

V usage is TRBV4-2 and J usage is TRBJ2-1; perhaps TRBD1 as D (5 bases). Trimming cost V 0 bases and J 8 bases, with 11 bases left between them. This CDR3 comprises 14 residues. Germline assignment: CDR1 LGHNA and CDR2 YNFKEQ. This chain's CDR3 is CASSQDGPRDEQFF. In nucleotides, the CDR3 is TGTGCCAGCAGCCAAGACGGGCCCAGGGATGAGCAGTTCTTC.

This chain's CDR3 is CASHAQGAREQYF. CDR3 bases: TGTGCCAGCCACGCACAGGGGGCGCGGGAGCAGTACTTC. This chain uses TRBV5-6 with TRBJ2-7, with TRBD1 identical over 9 bases. Per the germline V gene, CDR1 is SGHDT and CDR2 is YYEEEE. This CDR3 spans 13 amino acids. With 7 bases clipped from V and 7 bases from J, the junction kept 9 bases outside the gene matches.

The V and J genes are TRBV5-4 and TRBJ1-5; 9 nucleotides match TRBD1. Trimming took 3 bases from V and 4 from J; bases not matched to a gene: 5. In germline, CDR1 is SGHNT, CDR2 YYREEE (reference sequence). The CDR3 length is 15 residues. CDR3 sequence reads: CASSSQGAGNQPQHF. CDR3 nucleotides: TGTGCCAGCAGCTCACAGGGGGCAGGGAATCAGCCCCAGCATTTT.

The gene calls are TRBV3-1 (or the pseudogene TRBV3-2) and TRBJ2-7, with 7 positions matching TRBD2. This CDR3 has 15 residues. Germline V lookup: CDR1 LGHDT, CDR2 YNNKEL (reference sequence). The V segment lost 0 bases and the J segment 6 bases; nucleotides outside the gene matches: 8. The CDR3 region has the DNA TGTGCCAGCAGCCAAGACAGGACTAGAATCGGCGAGCAGTACTTC. Translated, it gives CASSQDRTRIGEQYF.

This chain uses TRBV21-1 with TRBJ1-6. TRBV21-1 constitutes a pseudogene. The CDR3 loop spans 15 amino acids. Here the CDR3 DNA reads TGTGCCAGCAGCAAAGGGAATGGAGGGTTCTCACCCCTCCACTTT. It is translated as CASSKGNGGFSPLHF.

The V call is TRBV19, the J call TRBJ1-5, with a weak D call TRBD1 (6 bases). The CDR3 runs 15 residues. The V end lost 6 bases, the J end lost 0 bases, and 12 bases lay between the germline ends. The germline V gene has CDR1 LNHDA and CDR2 SQIVND (reference sequence). The CDR3 bases are TGTGCCAGTAGACCGGGACACAATAGCAATCAGCCCCAGCATTTT. Its translation: CASRPGHNSNQPQHF.

The chain joins TRBV30 to TRBJ2-1; D is possibly TRBD2 (7 bases). CDR1 is GTSNPN, CDR2 SVGIG, per germline (reference sequence). The CDR3 loop spans 14 amino acids. Trimming left V 2 bases short and J 2 bases short, with 10 bases between. The CDR3 protein is CAWSRGGPYNEQFF. As DNA, the CDR3 is TGTGCCTGGAGTAGGGGGGGGCCCTACAATGAGCAGTTCTTC. The variable domain in full, completed from reference TRBV30 and TRBJ2-1, reads SQTIHQWPATLVQPVGSPLSLECTVEGTSNPNLYWYRQAAGRGLQLLFYSVGIGQISSEVPQNLSASRPQDRQFILSSKKLLLSDSGFYLCAWSRGGPYNEQFFGPGTRLTVL.

This clone came up many times. The gene calls are TRBV11-1 and TRBJ2-7; a weak D match, TRBD1 (6 bases). CDR1 and CDR2 from the germline V gene are SGHAT and FQDESV (reference sequence). Between the trimmed V and J ends, which lost 4 bases and 2 bases, there was a span of 18 bases. The CDR3 sequence is 16 residues long. Here the CDR3 reads CASSSAGAPTPYEQYF. In DNA form, the CDR3 reads TGTGCCAGCAGCTCTGCAGGGGCGCCGACGCCCTACGAGCAGTACTTC.

This clone was seen only once. This chain links TRBV29-1 with TRBJ2-7; TRBD1 might be the D (5 bases). V was trimmed by 0 bases and J by 4 bases, leaving 10 bases between them. Germline V gene data show CDR1 as SQVTM and CDR2 as ANQGSEA. This CDR3 has 13 amino acids. The CDR3 region is CSVEEGPHYEQYF. CDR3 DNA: TGCAGCGTTGAAGAGGGGCCACATTACGAGCAGTACTTC.

The chain carries TRBV5-1 and TRBJ2-7; TRBD2 aligns across 8 bases. The length of the CDR3 is 14 residues. CDR1 SGHRS and CDR2 YFSETQ come from the germline V gene. The V gene end was trimmed by 4 bases and the J gene end by 5 bases; junction bases not matched to a gene: 8. The CDR3 sequence: CASSPTGGRNEQYF. The CDR3 region has the DNA TGCGCCAGCAGCCCTACGGGGGGGCGCAACGAGCAGTACTTC.

The rearrangement joins TRBV5-4 to TRBJ1-6; 7 bases are a match to TRBD1. Trimming took 0 bases from V and 3 from J; bases not matched to a gene: 3. The CDR3 covers 16 residues. CDR1 is SGHNT, CDR2 YYREEE, per germline (reference sequence). The CDR3 DNA reads TGTGCCAGCAGCTTGGTCCCAGGGGGCTATAATTCACCCCTCCACTTT. This sequence encodes CASSLVPGGYNSPLHF.

This rearrangement joins TRBV9 to TRBJ2-1; 11 bases align to TRBD1. This CDR3 has 15 residues. Germline CDR1 and CDR2: SGDLS and YYNGEE. V trimming: 4 bases; J trimming: 7 bases; junction bases outside the gene matches: 7. CDR3 sequence: CASSSGQGAVNEQFF. The CDR3 region has the DNA TGTGCCAGCAGCTCCGGACAGGGGGCGGTGAATGAGCAGTTCTTC.

This chain joins TRBV12-3 or TRBV12-4 and TRBJ2-1, with TRBD2 as a possible D gene (5 bases). Trimming pared 5 bases from V and 9 bases from J, leaving 11 bases between. The CDR3 length is 12 residues. The CDR3 nucleotides are TGTGCCAGCAGTCTGGAGGTGCTTGAGCAGTTCTTC. Its protein is CASSLEVLEQFF.

Concerning this clone itself: Other DNA sequences in the sample encode the same CDR3. The J gene is TRBJ1-5, the V gene TRBV7-2; a possible D gene is TRBD1 (5 bases). From germline, CDR1 is SGHTA and CDR2 FQGNSA. The CDR3 spans 13 residues. Trimming stripped 5 bases from V and 7 bases from J, with 12 bases between. CDR3 residues: CASSPGGPQPQHF. In DNA form, the CDR3 reads TGTGCCAGCAGCCCCGGGGGACCACAGCCCCAGCATTTT.

This chain uses TRBV7-9 with TRBJ2-7; TRBD1 is a possible D gene (6 bases). Germline values: CDR1 SEHNR, CDR2 FQNEAQ (reference sequence). Deletions cut 3 bases from V and 4 bases from J, with 13 bases between. This CDR3 is 14 amino acids long. The CDR3 loop is CASSLNSDSYEQYF. CDR3 nucleotide sequence: TGTGCCAGCAGCTTGAATTCGGACAGTTACGAGCAGTACTTC.

The CDR3 here is CASSRDYEQYF. CDR3 bases: TGTGCCAGCAGCAGAGACTACGAGCAGTACTTC. The V call is TRBV21-1, the J call TRBJ2-7; TRBD2, the table's D call, was not compared with the DNA. TRBV21-1 is a documented pseudogene. This CDR3 is built from 11 residues.

The chain links TRBV2 to TRBJ2-7; a weak D match, TRBD1 (6 bases). The V gene lost 7 bases and the J gene lost 2 bases, with 15 bases spanning the gap. The CDR3 is made up of 14 amino acids. In germline, CDR1 is SNHLY, CDR2 FYNNEI. This CDR3 is CASTRQEMAYEQYF. The CDR3 coding sequence is TGTGCCAGCACACGACAGGAGATGGCCTACGAGCAGTACTTC.

The J gene is TRBJ1-6, the V gene TRBV6-5; TRBD1 aligns across 8 bases. Germline V gives CDR1 MNHEY, CDR2 SVGAGI. The CDR3 length is 15 residues. Trimming cost V 4 bases and J 9 bases; bases outside gene matches: 8. The CDR3: CASSSGTGLASPLHF. DNA of the CDR3: TGTGCCAGCAGTTCCGGGACAGGTCTGGCTTCACCCCTCCACTTT.

This CDR3 is CASSFTSGEQFF. CDR3 coding DNA: TGTGCCAGCAGTTTTACTAGTGGTGAGCAGTTCTTC. The chain joins TRBV6-5 to TRBJ2-1; D might be TRBD2 (5 bases). Germline assignment: CDR1 MNHEY and CDR2 SVGAGI. Trimming pared 4 bases from V and 9 bases from J, leaving 10 bases between. This CDR3 has 12 amino acids.